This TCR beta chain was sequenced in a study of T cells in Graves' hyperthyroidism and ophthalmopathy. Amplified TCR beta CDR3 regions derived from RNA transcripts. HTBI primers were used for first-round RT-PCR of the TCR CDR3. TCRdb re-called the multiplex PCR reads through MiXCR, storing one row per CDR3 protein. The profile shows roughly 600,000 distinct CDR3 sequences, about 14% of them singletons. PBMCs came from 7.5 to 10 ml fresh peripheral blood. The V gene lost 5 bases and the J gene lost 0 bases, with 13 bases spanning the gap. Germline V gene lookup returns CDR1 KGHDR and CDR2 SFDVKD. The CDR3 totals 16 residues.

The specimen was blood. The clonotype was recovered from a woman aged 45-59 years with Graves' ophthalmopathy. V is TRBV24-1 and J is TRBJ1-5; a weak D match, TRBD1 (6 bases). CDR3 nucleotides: TGTGCCACCAGTGGCCTCACAGGGAGTAGCAATCAGCCCCAGCATTTT. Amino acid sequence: CATSGLTGSSNQPQHF.